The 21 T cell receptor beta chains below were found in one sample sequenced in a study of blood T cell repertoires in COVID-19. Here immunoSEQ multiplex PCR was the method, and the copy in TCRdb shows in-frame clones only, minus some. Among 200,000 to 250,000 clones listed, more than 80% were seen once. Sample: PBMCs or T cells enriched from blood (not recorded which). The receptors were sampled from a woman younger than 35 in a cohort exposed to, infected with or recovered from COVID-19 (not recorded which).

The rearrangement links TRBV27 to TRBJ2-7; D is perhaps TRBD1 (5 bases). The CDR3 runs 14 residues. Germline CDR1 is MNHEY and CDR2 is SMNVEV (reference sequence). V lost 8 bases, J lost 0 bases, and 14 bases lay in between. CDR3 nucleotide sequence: TGTGCCAGCCGATTGGGGCCGGCCTCCTACGAGCAGTACTTC. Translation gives CASRLGPASYEQYF.

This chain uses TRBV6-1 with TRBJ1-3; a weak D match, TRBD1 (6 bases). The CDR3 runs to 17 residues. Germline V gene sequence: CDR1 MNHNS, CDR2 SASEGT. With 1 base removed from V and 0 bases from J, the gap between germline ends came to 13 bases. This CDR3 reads CASSEVRGANSGNTIYF. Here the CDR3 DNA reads TGTGCCAGCAGTGAAGTTCGGGGGGCCAACTCTGGAAACACCATATATTTT.

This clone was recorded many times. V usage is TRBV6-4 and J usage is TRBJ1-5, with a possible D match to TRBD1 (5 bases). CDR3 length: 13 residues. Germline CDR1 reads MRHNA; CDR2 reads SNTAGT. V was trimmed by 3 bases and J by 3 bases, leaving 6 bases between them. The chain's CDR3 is CASSEDNNQPQHF. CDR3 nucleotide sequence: TGTGCCAGCAGTGAGGACAACAATCAGCCCCAGCATTTT.

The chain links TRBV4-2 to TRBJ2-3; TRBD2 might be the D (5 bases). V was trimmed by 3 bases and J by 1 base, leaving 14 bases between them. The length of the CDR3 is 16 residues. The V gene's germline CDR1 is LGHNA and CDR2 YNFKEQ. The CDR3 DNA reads TGTGCCAGCAGCCACCCTATACGGGGAGGCACAGATACGCAGTATTTT. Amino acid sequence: CASSHPIRGGTDTQYF.

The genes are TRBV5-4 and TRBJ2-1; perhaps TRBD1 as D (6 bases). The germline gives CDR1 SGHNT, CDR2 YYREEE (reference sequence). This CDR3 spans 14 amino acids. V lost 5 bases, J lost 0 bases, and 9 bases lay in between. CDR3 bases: TGTGCCAGCAGGGGGGCCTTCTCCTACAATGAGCAGTTCTTC. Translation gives CASRGAFSYNEQFF.

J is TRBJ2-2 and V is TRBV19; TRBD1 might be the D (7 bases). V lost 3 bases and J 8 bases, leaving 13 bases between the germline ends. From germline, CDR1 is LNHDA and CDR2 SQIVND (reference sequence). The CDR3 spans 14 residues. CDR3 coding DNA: TGTGCCAGTAGTATTCGCGGGACAGCAGGGGAGCTGTTTTTT. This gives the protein CASSIRGTAGELFF.

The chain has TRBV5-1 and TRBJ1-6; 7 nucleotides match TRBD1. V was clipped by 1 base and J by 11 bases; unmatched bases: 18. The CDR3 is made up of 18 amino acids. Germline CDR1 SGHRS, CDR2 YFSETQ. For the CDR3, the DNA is TGCGCCAGCAGCTTGCCTCCGACAGGGACGGGGTATAAACCACCCCTCCACTTT. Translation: CASSLPPTGTGYKPPLHF.

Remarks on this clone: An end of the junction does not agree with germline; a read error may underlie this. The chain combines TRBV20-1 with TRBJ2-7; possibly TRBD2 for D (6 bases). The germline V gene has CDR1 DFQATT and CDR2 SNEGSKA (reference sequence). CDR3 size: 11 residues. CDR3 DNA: TGCAGTGCTAGAGATGCGGGACCCCCACACTTC. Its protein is CSARDAGPPHF.

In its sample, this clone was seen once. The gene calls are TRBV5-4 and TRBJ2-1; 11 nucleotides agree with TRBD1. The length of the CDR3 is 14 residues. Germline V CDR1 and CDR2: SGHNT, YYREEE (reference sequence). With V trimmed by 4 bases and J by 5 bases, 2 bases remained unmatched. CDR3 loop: CASSRTGGHNEQFF. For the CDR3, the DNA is TGTGCCAGCAGCCGGACAGGGGGCCACAATGAGCAGTTCTTC.

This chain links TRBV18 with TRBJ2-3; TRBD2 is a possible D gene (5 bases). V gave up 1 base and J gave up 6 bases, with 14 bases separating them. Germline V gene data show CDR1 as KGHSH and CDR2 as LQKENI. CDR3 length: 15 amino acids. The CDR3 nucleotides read TGTGCCAGCTCACCACAGGAGGTAGGGCGGGATACGCAGTATTTT. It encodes CASSPQEVGRDTQYF.

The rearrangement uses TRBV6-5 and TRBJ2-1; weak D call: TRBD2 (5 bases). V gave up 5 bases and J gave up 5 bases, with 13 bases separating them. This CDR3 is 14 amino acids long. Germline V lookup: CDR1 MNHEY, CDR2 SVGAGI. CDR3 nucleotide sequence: TGTGCCAGCAGTCCGGAACGGGGAGACAATGAGCAGTTCTTC. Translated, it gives CASSPERGDNEQFF.

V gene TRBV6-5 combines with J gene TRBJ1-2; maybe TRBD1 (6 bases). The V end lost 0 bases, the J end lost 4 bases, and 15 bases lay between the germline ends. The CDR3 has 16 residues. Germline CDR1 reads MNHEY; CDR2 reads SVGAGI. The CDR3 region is CASSYSAGGLPYGYTF. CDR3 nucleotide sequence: TGTGCCAGCAGTTACTCTGCGGGGGGCTTACCCTATGGCTACACCTTC.

CDR3 bases: TGTGCCTGGAGTATTATGGTTGGCAGGGGAGAGACCCAGTACTTC. Translation gives CAWSIMVGRGETQYF. J is TRBJ2-5 and V is TRBV30, with D perhaps matching TRBD1 (6 bases). This CDR3 spans 15 amino acids. The ends were cut back, 2 bases at V and 4 bases at J, with 17 bases in the middle. Per germline, CDR1 GTSNPN and CDR2 SVGIG (reference sequence).

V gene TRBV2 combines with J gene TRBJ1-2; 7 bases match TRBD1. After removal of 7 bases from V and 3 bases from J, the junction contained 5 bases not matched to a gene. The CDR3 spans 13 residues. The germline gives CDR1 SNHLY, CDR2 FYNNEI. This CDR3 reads CASTGQTDYGYTF. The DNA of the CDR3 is TGTGCCAGCACGGGACAGACAGACTATGGCTACACCTTC. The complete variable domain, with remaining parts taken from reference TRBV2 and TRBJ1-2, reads EPEVTQTPSHQVTQMGQEVILRCVPISNHLYFYWYRQILGQKVEFLVSFYNNEISEKSEIFDDQFSVERPDGSNFTLKIRSTKLEDSAMYFCASTGQTDYGYTFGSGTRLTVV.

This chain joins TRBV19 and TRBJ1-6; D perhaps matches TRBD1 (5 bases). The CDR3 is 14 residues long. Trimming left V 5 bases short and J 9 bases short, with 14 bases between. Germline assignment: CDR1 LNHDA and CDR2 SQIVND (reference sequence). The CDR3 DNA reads TGTGCCAGTAGTTGGAGGGACCGGTTTTCACCCCTCCACTTT. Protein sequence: CASSWRDRFSPLHF.

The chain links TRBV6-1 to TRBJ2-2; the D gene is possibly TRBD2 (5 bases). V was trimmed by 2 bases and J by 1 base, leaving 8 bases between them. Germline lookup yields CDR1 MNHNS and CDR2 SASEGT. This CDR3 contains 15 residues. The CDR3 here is CASSEMEVNTGELFF. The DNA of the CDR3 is TGTGCCAGCAGTGAAATGGAGGTGAACACCGGGGAGCTGTTTTTT.

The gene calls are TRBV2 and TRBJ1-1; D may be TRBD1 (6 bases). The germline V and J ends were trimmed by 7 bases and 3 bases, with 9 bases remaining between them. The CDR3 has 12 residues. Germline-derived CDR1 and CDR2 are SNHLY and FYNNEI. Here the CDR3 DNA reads TGTGCCAGCATCGAGGGGGACACTGAAGCTTTCTTT. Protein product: CASIEGDTEAFF.

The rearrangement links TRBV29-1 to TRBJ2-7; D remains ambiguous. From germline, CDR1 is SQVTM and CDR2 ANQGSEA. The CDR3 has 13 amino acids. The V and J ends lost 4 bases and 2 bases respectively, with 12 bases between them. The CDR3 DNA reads TGCAGCGTTGGGTCAGGCCAGCCCTACGAGCAGTACTTC. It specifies CSVGSGQPYEQYF.

The CDR3: CASSPGLESSYEQYF. The CDR3 DNA reads TGTGCCAGCTCACCGGGGCTAGAGAGCTCCTACGAGCAGTACTTC. The chain recombines TRBV18 with TRBJ2-7; tentatively, D is TRBD1 (5 bases). V gave up 3 bases and J gave up 0 bases, with 12 bases separating them. The germline V gene has CDR1 KGHSH and CDR2 LQKENI. There are 15 residues in the CDR3.

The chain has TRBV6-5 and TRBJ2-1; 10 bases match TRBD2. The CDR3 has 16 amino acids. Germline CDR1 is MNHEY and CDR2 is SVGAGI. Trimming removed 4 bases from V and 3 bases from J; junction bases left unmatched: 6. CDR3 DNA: TGTGCCAGCAGTTCCGGGACTAGCGAATACTACAATGAGCAGTTCTTC. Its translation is CASSSGTSEYYNEQFF.

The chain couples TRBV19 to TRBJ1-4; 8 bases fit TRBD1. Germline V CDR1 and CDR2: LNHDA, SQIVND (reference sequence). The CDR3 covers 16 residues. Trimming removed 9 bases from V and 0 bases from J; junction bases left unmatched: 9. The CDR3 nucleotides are TGTGCCAGCGGTCGTGGGACAGGTGCAACTAATGAAAAACTGTTTTTT. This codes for CASGRGTGATNEKLFF.